Listed below are T cell receptor beta chains from one sample, sequenced in a study of beta chain features in type 1 diabetes. Measured with immunoSEQ multiplex PCR; TCRdb has only the in-frame clones, and not every one. The data show under 90,000 clones, with roughly 30% seen just once and 0.45% to 0.55% held by the top ten. The sequenced material came from stem cell memory CD4+ T cells from blood. These receptors all stem from a woman in her late teens or twenties in good health. CDR3s include the opening cysteine and the closing phenylalanine or tryptophan. The D gene is left open where the match is weak. Part of the rows lack a size; the others show once, few, many or a class for expanded clones.

clone size	CDR3 length	D gene	V gene	J gene	CDR3 protein	CDR3 DNA
-	17	TRBD1	TRBV5-1	TRBJ1-2	CASSLSGTGRESYGYTF	TGCGCCAGCAGCCTCTCGGGGACAGGGCGGGAAAGCTATGGCTACACCTTC
few	15	-	TRBV7-9	TRBJ1-3	CASSPGAGARNTIYF	TGTGCCAGCAGCCCTGGGGCGGGGGCGAGAAACACCATATATTTT
-	14	TRBD1	TRBV6-1	TRBJ2-1	CASSEATGVWEQFF	TGTGCCAGCAGTGAAGCGACAGGGGTGTGGGAGCAGTTCTTC
few	15	TRBD1	TRBV27	TRBJ1-2	CASSLGGQGFYGYTF	TGTGCCAGCAGTTTAGGTGGACAGGGGTTCTATGGCTACACCTTC
few	14	-	TRBV18	TRBJ2-1	CASSNSGAYNEQFF	TGTGCCAGTTCAAACTCTGGGGCTTACAATGAGCAGTTCTTC
-	18	TRBD2	TRBV7-2	TRBJ2-3	CASSYGTSGRGMTDTQYF	TGTGCCAGCAGCTACGGGACTAGCGGGAGGGGTATGACAGATACGCAGTATTTT
-	15	TRBD2	TRBV7-8	TRBJ2-7	CASSLAGTSGYEQYF	TGTGCCAGCAGCTTAGCGGGGACTAGCGGCTACGAGCAGTACTTC
-	15	TRBD2	TRBV6-1	TRBJ2-5	CASDRTSGSRETQYF	TGTGCCAGCGACCGGACTAGCGGGAGTCGGGAGACCCAGTACTTC
few	16	-	TRBV2	TRBJ1-1	CASSPYGGAEIAEAFF	TGTGCCAGCAGTCCATATGGGGGGGCGGAAATCGCTGAAGCTTTCTTT
few	13	-	TRBV6-5	TRBJ1-5	CASSPQGNQPQHF	TGTGCCAGCAGTCCCCAGGGTAATCAGCCCCAGCATTTT
few	12	-	TRBV2	TRBJ1-2	CASSLDSPGYTF	TGTGCCAGCAGTCTCGACAGTCCCGGCTACACCTTC
-	15	TRBD2	TRBV7-6	TRBJ2-7	CASSLGREGAKEQYF	TGTGCCAGCAGCTTAGGGCGGGAGGGAGCTAAGGAGCAGTACTTC
-	13	-	TRBV11-1	TRBJ2-1	CASLGSSYNEQFF	TGTGCCAGCTTGGGGAGCTCCTACAATGAGCAGTTCTTC
-	14	TRBD1	TRBV9	TRBJ2-5	CASSPNDRDETQYF	TGTGCCAGCAGCCCTAACGACAGGGATGAGACCCAGTACTTC
-	14	-	TRBV7-6	TRBJ1-4	CASSLQGREEKLFF	TGTGCCAGCAGCTTACAGGGAAGAGAAGAAAAACTGTTTTTT
-	16	-	TRBV5-1	TRBJ1-1	CASSLSTGQRWTEAFF	TGCGCCAGCAGCTTGTCTACAGGGCAGCGGTGGACTGAAGCTTTCTTT